The 7 T cell receptor beta chains presented below share a single source sample, sequenced in a study of identical twins' blood T cells. One entry per CDR3 protein results from TCRdb running MiXCR on the 5' RACE reads. The repertoire consists of around 380,000 distinct CDR3 sequences, with 25% to 35% occurring once and the leading ten covering 5.5% to 7%. Sequencing used PBMCs. All receptors derive from a woman aged 18 to 49 in good health.

This clonotype has more than one count but fewer than ten. The V gene is TRBV20-1, the J gene TRBJ1-1; 7 nucleotides line up with TRBD1. Germline lookup yields CDR1 DFQATT and CDR2 SNEGSKA (reference sequence). The CDR3 is made up of 14 amino acids. Unmatched junction bases numbered 8, after V lost 6 bases and J lost 1 base. The CDR3 loop is CSAPSGQTNTEAFF. Written as DNA, the CDR3 is TGCAGTGCCCCTTCGGGACAGACGAACACTGAAGCTTTCTTT.

This clonotype was seen only a few times. This rearrangement joins TRBV5-1 to TRBJ2-3, with a possible D match to TRBD1 (6 bases). Germline assignment: CDR1 SGHRS and CDR2 YFSETQ. This CDR3 has 13 amino acids. Trimming removed 4 bases from V and 6 bases from J, with 12 bases in between. CDR3: CASSSYRADTQYF. CDR3 sequence (DNA): TGCGCCAGCAGCAGCTACAGGGCCGATACGCAGTATTTT.

In this sample, this clonotype turned up a few times. The rearrangement links TRBV7-2 to TRBJ2-1; the match to TRBD2 covers 10 bases. The V and J ends lost 0 bases and 1 base, in that order; junction bases with no gene match: 6. The CDR3 spans 18 residues. Germline V gene lookup returns CDR1 SGHTA and CDR2 FQGNSA. Written as DNA, the CDR3 is TGTGCCAGCAGCTTAGCTCTAGCGGGAGTATGGTCCTACAATGAGCAGTTCTTC. This encodes CASSLALAGVWSYNEQFF.

The chain joins TRBV5-1 to TRBJ1-4; no firm D call. Germline CDR1 SGHRS, CDR2 YFSETQ. The V end was cut by 4 bases, the J end by 2 bases, with 12 bases between. The CDR3 is 15 amino acids. The CDR3, as DNA: TGCGCCAGCAGCACGGGGATAGCCACTAATGAAAAACTGTTTTTT. Translation: CASSTGIATNEKLFF.

V usage is TRBV20-1 and J usage is TRBJ1-6, with D possibly TRBD1 on 6 matching bases. The CDR3 covers 14 residues. Germline lookup yields CDR1 DFQATT and CDR2 SNEGSKA (reference sequence). V lost 1 base to trimming and J lost 10 bases, with 14 bases between them. CDR3 coding DNA: TGCAGTGCTAGAGTTCGACAGGTCGGGTCACCCCTCCACTTT. This encodes CSARVRQVGSPLHF.

This clonotype has more than one count but fewer than ten. This chain connects TRBV29-1 to TRBJ2-1, with D tentatively TRBD2 (5 bases). The CDR3 runs 16 residues. Germline loops: CDR1 SQVTM, CDR2 ANQGSEA. V lost 7 bases and J lost 4, with 23 bases in between. CDR3 in amino acids: CSAEGRTPNSYNEQFF. The CDR3 bases are TGCAGCGCCGAAGGGAGAACCCCAAATTCTTACAATGAGCAGTTCTTC.

To note about this clonotype: It may be a read error: a sequence one base away is much more abundant. The chain is built from TRBV29-1 and TRBJ1-2; tentative D call: TRBD1 (5 bases). The CDR3 length is 15 residues. V was cut by 6 bases and J by 8 bases, with 25 bases left in between. Germline values: CDR1 SQVTM, CDR2 ANQGSEA. The chain's CDR3 is CSVATRDSQAFGYTF. The CDR3 DNA follows: TGCAGCGTGGCCACCCGCGACAGTCAGGCTTTCGGCTACACCTTC.